The entry below describes one T cell receptor beta chain. Its target is not known. This specimen belongs to a study of T cell responses to AZD1222 COVID-19 vaccine. Germline CDR1 reads KGHSH; CDR2 reads LQKENI. The ends were cut back, 2 bases at V and 5 bases at J, with 13 bases in the middle. The CDR3 is made up of 14 amino acids. The study's findings and limits: Just a handful of AZD1222 recipients tested seropositive at baseline. A rise in Spike-specific TCR breadth and depth followed two AZD1222 doses.

Sequencing used immunoSEQ multiplex PCR; TCRdb keeps in-frame clones, though not all of them. The sample has approximately 130,000 clones; roughly nine tenths are singletons. The sequences come from peripheral blood, collected 28 days after the second AZD1222 dose. V usage is TRBV18 and J usage is TRBJ2-7; D gene unclear. This receptor was taken from an adult who received the AZD1222 COVID-19 vaccine. The CDR3 bases are TGTGCCAGCTCACCATTCCCCCAACCGAACGAGCAGTACTTC. This sequence encodes CASSPFPQPNEQYF.